One and the same sample provided the 4 T cell receptor beta chains below, sequenced in a study of shared clonotypes between healthy human individuals. CD45RO-negative CD8 cells positively selected for CCR7 made up the naive population, which excluded terminally differentiated effector memory CD45RA+ cells. Clones were read by immunoSEQ multiplex PCR, and TCRdb kept only the in-frame ones, dropping some. The sample consists of hundreds of thousands of clones, roughly 95% of them appearing once. Material: naive CD8+ T cells sorted from blood. The receptors originated from a woman aged 25 to 39 in good health.

The rearrangement links TRBV4-1 to TRBJ2-1, with D possibly being TRBD2 (6 bases). Trimming took 5 bases from V and 7 from J, leaving 21 bases between them. Per the germline V gene, CDR1 is MGHRA and CDR2 is YSYEKL. This CDR3 contains 16 residues. The CDR3 coding sequence is TGCGCCAGCAGCTCAGGGAGGACTCCCCTGGGGAATGAGCAGTTCTTC. It codes for CASSSGRTPLGNEQFF.

The V and J genes are TRBV5-5 and TRBJ2-7; TRBD2 agrees at 7 bases. The J segment lost 1 base and the V segment lost 1 base, leaving 5 bases of the junction unmatched. This CDR3 has 15 amino acids. The germline gives CDR1 SGHKS, CDR2 YYEKEE (reference sequence). In nucleotides, the CDR3 is TGTGCCAGCAGCTTGAGGATAGCGGGTTCCTACGAGCAGTACTTC. The encoded protein is CASSLRIAGSYEQYF.

This chain joins TRBV4-2 and TRBJ1-6, with TRBD1 identical over 7 bases. CDR1 is LGHNA, CDR2 YNFKEQ, per germline. Germline trimming cut 4 bases from V and 10 bases from J; bases unmatched to any gene: 4. CDR3 length equals 13 residues. The CDR3 protein is CASSPDRESPLHF. For the CDR3, the DNA is TGTGCCAGCAGCCCAGACAGGGAATCACCCCTCCACTTT.

The rearrangement links TRBV6-5 to TRBJ1-5, with TRBD1 as a possible D gene (5 bases). Germline V gives CDR1 MNHEY, CDR2 SVGAGI. This CDR3 is 13 amino acids long. Deletions cut 6 bases from V and 3 bases from J, with 9 bases between. In nucleotides, the CDR3 is TGTGCCAGCAGCCGACAGATCAATCAGCCCCAGCATTTT. Residues: CASSRQINQPQHF.